A selection of T cell receptor beta chains follows, all from one sample in a study of T cell responses to AZD1222 COVID-19 vaccine. The table came from immunoSEQ multiplex PCR; TCRdb's copy has only in-frame clones and leaves some out. The data hold around 190,000 clones, with around 92% observed a single time. Sequenced here: peripheral blood, sampled on day 0 of AZD1222 vaccination. Receptor source: an adult in good health. Each CDR3 is given with its conserved first and last residue. The D gene is left open where the match is weak. Clone size, where shown, is once, few, many, or a class for clones that have expanded.

clone size: NA
J gene: TRBJ2-7
V gene: TRBV2
D gene: NA
CDR3 DNA: TGTGCCAGCAGGAGGGACGGCTCCTACGAGCAGTACTTC
CDR3 protein: CASRRDGSYEQYF

clone size: NA
J gene: TRBJ1-4
V gene: TRBV27
D gene: NA
CDR3 DNA: TGTGCCAGCAGTTCGCTCCCCGGTGCAACTAATGAAAAACTGTTTTTT
CDR3 protein: CASSSLPGATNEKLFF

clone size: NA
J gene: TRBJ1-2
V gene: TRBV7-9
D gene: NA
CDR3 DNA: TGTGCCAGCAGCAGGGAGGACTATGGCTACACCTTC
CDR3 protein: CASSREDYGYTF

clone size: NA
J gene: TRBJ2-4
V gene: TRBV6-2/TRBV6-3
D gene: NA
CDR3 DNA: TGTGCCAGCAGTTACCTACCGGACGAACACCCGGCCAAAAACATTCAGTACTTC
CDR3 protein: CASSYLPDEHPAKNIQYF

clone size: NA
J gene: TRBJ2-7
V gene: TRBV27
D gene: TRBD1
CDR3 DNA: TGTGCCAGCAGTTTGACAGGGGGCGGCTACGAGCAGTACTTC
CDR3 protein: CASSLTGGGYEQYF

clone size: NA
J gene: TRBJ2-6
V gene: TRBV7-3
D gene: NA
CDR3 DNA: TGTGCCAGCAGCTTAGACCACTCTGGGGCCAACGTCCTGACTTTC
CDR3 protein: CASSLDHSGANVLTF

clone size: NA
J gene: TRBJ2-3
V gene: TRBV7-9
D gene: TRBD2
CDR3 DNA: TGTGCCAGCAGCCCCGCGGGGTTGCGGGGGTATACGCAGTATTTT
CDR3 protein: CASSPAGLRGYTQYF

clone size: NA
J gene: TRBJ2-1
V gene: TRBV30
D gene: TRBD1
CDR3 DNA: TGTGCCTGGAGTAGACGGGACAGTCGTTTGAAGCAGTTCTTC
CDR3 protein: CAWSRRDSRLKQFF

clone size: NA
J gene: TRBJ2-7
V gene: TRBV18
D gene: NA
CDR3 DNA: TGTGCCAGCTCACCACCAAGCAGGGGAGGAGAGCAGTACTTC
CDR3 protein: CASSPPSRGGEQYF

clone size: once
J gene: TRBJ2-5
V gene: TRBV29-1
D gene: TRBD1
CDR3 DNA: TGCAGCGTTGCCGCCTGGGCCTCGACGACAGGGAAAGAGACCCAGTACTTC
CDR3 protein: CSVAAWASTTGKETQYF

clone size: NA
J gene: TRBJ2-5
V gene: TRBV4-2
D gene: TRBD2
CDR3 DNA: TGTGCCAGCAGCCACGGACTAGCGGGGACAATACAAGAGACCCAGTACTTC
CDR3 protein: CASSHGLAGTIQETQYF

clone size: once
J gene: TRBJ1-2
V gene: TRBV13
D gene: NA
CDR3 DNA: TGTGCCAGCAGCTTTACCGGGCGAGATGGCTACACCTTC
CDR3 protein: CASSFTGRDGYTF

clone size: NA
J gene: TRBJ2-5
V gene: TRBV28
D gene: TRBD2
CDR3 DNA: TGTGCCAGCAGTTCCTTCGCTAGCGGGGGGGCGAAAGAGACCCAGTACTTC
CDR3 protein: CASSSFASGGAKETQYF

clone size: NA
J gene: TRBJ2-2
V gene: TRBV19
D gene: TRBD1
CDR3 DNA: TGTGCCAGTATCGCCCTTTCCGGGACAGGGGGCACCGGGGAGCTGTTTTTT
CDR3 protein: CASIALSGTGGTGELFF

clone size: NA
J gene: TRBJ2-1
V gene: TRBV5-1
D gene: NA
CDR3 DNA: TGCGCCAGCAACCTCCGGGGTTACAATGAGCAGTTCTTC
CDR3 protein: CASNLRGYNEQFF

clone size: NA
J gene: TRBJ1-5
V gene: TRBV5-8
D gene: TRBD1
CDR3 DNA: TGTGCCAGCAGCCCCCCGGGACAGGGACCTCAGCCCCAGCATTTT
CDR3 protein: CASSPPGQGPQPQHF

clone size: NA
J gene: TRBJ2-2
V gene: TRBV6-5
D gene: NA
CDR3 DNA: TGTGCCAGCATCGGGCTAAACACCGGGGAGCTGTTTTTT
CDR3 protein: CASIGLNTGELFF

clone size: NA
J gene: TRBJ2-5
V gene: TRBV3-1/TRBV3-2
D gene: TRBD2
CDR3 DNA: TGTGCCAGCAGCCAAGGGGGGGGGAACGTGAGGGAGACCCAGTACTTC
CDR3 protein: CASSQGGGNVRETQYF